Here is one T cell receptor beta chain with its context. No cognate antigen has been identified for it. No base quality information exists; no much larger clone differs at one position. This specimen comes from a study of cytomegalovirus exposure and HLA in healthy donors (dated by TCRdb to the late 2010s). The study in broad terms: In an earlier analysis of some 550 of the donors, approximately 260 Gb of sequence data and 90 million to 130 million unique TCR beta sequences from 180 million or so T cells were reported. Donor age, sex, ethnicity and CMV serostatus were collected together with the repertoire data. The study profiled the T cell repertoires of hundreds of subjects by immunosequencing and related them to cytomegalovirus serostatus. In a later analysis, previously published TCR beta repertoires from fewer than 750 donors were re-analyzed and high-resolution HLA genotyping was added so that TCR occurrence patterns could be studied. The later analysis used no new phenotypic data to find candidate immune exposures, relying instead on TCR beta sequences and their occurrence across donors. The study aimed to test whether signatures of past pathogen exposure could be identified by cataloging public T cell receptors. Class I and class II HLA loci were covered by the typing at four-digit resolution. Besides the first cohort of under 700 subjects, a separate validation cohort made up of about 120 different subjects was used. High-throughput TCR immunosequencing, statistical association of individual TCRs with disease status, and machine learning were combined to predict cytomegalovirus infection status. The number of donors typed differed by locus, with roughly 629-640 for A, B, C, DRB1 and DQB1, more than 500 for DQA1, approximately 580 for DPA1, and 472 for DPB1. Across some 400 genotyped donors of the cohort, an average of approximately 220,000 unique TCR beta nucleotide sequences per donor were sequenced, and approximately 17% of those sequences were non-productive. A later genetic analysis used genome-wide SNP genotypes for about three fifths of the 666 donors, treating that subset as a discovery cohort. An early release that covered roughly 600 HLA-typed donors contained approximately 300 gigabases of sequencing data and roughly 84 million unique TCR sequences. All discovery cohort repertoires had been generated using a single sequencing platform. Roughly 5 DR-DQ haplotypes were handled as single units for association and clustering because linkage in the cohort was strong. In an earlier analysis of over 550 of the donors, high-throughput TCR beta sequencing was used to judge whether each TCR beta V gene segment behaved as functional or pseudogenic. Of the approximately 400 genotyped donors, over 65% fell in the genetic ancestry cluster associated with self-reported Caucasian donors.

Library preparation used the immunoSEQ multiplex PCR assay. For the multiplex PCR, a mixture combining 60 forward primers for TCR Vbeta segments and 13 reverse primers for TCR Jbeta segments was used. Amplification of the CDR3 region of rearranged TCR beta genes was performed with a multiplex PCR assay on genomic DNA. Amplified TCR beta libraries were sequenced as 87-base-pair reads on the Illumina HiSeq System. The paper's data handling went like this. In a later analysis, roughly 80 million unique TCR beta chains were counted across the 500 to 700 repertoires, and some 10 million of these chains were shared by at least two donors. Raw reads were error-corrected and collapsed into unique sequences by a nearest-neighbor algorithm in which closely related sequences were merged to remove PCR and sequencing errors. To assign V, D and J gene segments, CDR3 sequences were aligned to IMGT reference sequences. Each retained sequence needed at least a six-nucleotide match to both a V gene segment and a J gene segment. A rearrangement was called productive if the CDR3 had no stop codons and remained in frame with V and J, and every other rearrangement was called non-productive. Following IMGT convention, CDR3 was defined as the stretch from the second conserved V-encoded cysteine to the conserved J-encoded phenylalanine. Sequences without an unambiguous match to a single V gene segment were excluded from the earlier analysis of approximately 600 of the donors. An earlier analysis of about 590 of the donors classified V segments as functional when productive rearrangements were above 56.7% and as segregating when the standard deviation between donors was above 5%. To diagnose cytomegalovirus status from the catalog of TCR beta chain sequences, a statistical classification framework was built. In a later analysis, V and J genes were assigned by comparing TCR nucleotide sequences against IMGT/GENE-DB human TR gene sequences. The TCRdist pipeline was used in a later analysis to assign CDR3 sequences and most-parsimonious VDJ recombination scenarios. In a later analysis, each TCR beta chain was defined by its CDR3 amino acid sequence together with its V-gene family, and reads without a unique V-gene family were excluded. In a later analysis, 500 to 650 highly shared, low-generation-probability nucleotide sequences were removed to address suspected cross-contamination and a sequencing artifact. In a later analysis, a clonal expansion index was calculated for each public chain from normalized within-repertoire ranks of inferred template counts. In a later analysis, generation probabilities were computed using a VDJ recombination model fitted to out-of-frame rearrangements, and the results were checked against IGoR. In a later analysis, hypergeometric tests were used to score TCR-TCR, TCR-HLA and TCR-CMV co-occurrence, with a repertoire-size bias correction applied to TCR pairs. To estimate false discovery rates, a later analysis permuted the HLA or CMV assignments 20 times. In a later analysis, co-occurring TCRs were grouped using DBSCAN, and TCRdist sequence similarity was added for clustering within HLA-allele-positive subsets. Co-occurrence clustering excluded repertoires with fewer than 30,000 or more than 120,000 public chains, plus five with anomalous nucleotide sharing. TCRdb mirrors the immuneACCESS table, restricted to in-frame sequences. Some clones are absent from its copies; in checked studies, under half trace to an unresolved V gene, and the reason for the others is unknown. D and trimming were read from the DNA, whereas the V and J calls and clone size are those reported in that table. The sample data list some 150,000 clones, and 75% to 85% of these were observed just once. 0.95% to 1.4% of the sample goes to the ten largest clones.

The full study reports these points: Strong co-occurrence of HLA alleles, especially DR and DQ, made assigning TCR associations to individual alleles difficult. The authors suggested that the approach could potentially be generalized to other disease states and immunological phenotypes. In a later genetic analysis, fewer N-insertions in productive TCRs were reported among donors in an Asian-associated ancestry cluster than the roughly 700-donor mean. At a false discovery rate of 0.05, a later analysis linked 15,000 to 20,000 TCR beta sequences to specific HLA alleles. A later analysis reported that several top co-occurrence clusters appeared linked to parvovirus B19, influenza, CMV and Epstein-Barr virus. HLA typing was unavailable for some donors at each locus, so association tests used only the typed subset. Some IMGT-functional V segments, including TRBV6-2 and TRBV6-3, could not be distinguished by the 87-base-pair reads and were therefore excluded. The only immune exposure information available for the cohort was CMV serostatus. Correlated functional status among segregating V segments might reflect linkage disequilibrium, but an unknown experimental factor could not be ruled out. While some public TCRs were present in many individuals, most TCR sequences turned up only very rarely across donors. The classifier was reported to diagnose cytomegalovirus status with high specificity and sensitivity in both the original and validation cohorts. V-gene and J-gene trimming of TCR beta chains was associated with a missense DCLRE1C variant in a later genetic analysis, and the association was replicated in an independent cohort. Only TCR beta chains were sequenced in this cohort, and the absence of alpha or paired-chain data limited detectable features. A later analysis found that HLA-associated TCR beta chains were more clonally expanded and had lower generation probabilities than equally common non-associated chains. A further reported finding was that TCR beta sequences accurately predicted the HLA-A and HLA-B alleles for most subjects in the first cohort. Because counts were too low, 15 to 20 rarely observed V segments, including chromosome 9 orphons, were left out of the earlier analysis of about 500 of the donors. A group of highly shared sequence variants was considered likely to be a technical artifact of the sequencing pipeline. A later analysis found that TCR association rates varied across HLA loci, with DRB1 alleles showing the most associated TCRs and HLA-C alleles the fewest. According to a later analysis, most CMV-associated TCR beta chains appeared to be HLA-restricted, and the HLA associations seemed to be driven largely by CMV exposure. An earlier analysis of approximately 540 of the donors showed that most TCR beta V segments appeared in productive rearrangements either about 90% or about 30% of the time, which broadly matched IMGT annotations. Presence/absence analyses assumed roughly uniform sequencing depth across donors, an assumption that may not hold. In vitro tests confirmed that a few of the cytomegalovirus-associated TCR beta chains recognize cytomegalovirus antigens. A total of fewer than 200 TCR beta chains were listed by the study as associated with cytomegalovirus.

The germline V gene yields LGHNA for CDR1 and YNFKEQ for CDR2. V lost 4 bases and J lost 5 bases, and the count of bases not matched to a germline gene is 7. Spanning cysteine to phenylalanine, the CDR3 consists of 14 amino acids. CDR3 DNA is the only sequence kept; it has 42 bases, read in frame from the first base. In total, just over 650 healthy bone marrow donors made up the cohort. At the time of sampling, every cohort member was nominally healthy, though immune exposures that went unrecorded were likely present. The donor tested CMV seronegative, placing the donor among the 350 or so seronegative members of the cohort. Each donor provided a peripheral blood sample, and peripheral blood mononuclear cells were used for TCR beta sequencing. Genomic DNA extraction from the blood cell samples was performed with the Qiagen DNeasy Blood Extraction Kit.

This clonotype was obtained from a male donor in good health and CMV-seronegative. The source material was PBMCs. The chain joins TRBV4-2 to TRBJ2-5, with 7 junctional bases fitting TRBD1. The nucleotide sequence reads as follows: TGTGCCAGCAGCCGAGGACAGGAAAGGGAGACCCAGTACTTC. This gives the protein CASSRGQERETQYF.